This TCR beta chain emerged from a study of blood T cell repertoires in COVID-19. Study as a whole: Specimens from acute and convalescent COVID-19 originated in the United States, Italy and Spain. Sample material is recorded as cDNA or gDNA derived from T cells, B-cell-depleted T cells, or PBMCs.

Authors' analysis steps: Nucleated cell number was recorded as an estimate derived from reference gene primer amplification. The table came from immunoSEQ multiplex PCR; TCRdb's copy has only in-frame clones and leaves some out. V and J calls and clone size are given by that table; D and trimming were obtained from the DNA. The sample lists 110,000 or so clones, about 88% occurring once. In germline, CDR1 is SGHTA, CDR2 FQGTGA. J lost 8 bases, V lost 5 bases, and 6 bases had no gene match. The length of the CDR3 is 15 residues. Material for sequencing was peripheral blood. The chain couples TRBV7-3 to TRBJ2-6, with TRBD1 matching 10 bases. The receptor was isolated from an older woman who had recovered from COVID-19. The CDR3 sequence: CASSRGQGFTNVLTF. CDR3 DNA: TGTGCCAGCAGCAGGGGACAGGGGTTCACCAACGTCCTGACTTTC.